This TCR beta chain appears in the sequencing data of a study of cytomegalovirus exposure and HLA in healthy donors. Study results and caveats: Researchers reported that three CMV-associated chains were confirmed in vitro as CMV antigen-specific. In a later analysis, TCR beta V- and J-gene trimming showed a link to a missense DCLRE1C variant. What TCR beta sequences reportedly achieved was accurate prediction of HLA-A and HLA-B alleles in most subjects.

V was shortened by 7 bases and J by 8 bases, with 12 bases between the two germline ends. The CDR3 covers 13 residues. CDR1 is MDHEN and CDR2 is SYDVKM in the germline V gene. A word on this clone: Its antigen is not known.

60 Vbeta and 13 Jbeta primers were used in PCR. Profiling relied on immunoSEQ multiplex PCR, and the TCRdb table lists in-frame clones only, not all of them. The sample totals 90,000 to 100,000 clones. At the time of sampling, donors were nominally healthy, though unrecorded immune exposures were likely. V usage is TRBV28 and J usage is TRBJ1-6; D is unclear. What was sequenced was PBMCs. This TCR was recovered from a woman aged 25 to 39 in good health and CMV-seronegative. CDR3 sequence (DNA): TGTGCCAGCATTCTTTCTGGCCATTCACCCCTCCACTTT. Its translation is CASILSGHSPLHF. Supplemented by reference TRBV28 and TRBJ1-6, the full variable domain reads DVKVTQSSRYLVKRTGEKVFLECVQDMDHENMFWYRQDPGLGLRLIYFSYDVKMKEKGDIPEGYSVSREKKERFSLILESASTNQTSMYLCASILSGHSPLHFGNGTRLTVT.